A selection of T cell receptor beta chains follows, all from one sample in a study of T cell responses to AZD1222 COVID-19 vaccine. The repertoire was sequenced with immunoSEQ multiplex PCR; TCRdb's copy has only in-frame clones and lacks some. This table has roughly 130,000 clones, about 90% appearing once. The sample consisted of peripheral blood, taken on day 0 of AZD1222 vaccination. The source of these receptors is an adult in good health. Both conserved end residues are part of each CDR3. A D gene is named only where the DNA matches it firmly. Size values are once, few and many counts, or a class for expanded clones, and some rows have none.

-,TRBD1,TRBV6-6,TRBJ1-1,CASSQPGQGAVNTEAFF,TGTGCCAGCAGTCAGCCGGGACAGGGGGCAGTGAACACTGAAGCTTTCTTT
-,-,TRBV5-1,TRBJ1-2,CASSSGTGNYGYTF,TGCGCCAGCAGCTCCGGGACGGGGAACTATGGCTACACCTTC
-,-,TRBV29-1,TRBJ2-6,CSVGLLSSGANVLTF,TGCAGCGTTGGCCTTTTAAGCTCTGGGGCCAACGTCCTGACTTTC
-,-,TRBV6-5,TRBJ1-4,CASRDLDSNNEKLFF,TGTGCCAGCAGGGACTTGGACAGCAATAATGAAAAACTGTTTTTT
-,-,TRBV20-1,TRBJ1-1,CSAREAYEAFF,TGCAGTGCTAGGGAAGCCTATGAAGCTTTCTTT
-,-,TRBV19,TRBJ1-4,CASRTPTSGEKLFF,TGTGCCAGTCGGACTCCGACATCAGGGGAAAAACTGTTTTTT
-,-,TRBV7-2,TRBJ1-3,CASSPDMANGNTIYF,TGTGCCAGCAGCCCTGACATGGCCAACGGAAACACCATATATTTT
-,-,TRBV6-2/TRBV6-3,TRBJ1-1,CASSFRADTEAFF,TGTGCCAGCAGTTTCCGTGCGGACACTGAAGCTTTCTTT
-,-,TRBV19,TRBJ2-7,CASSSPGHYEQYF,TGTGCCAGTAGTTCCCCGGGTCACTACGAGCAGTACTTC
-,TRBD2,TRBV15,TRBJ2-7,CATSGNSGGTYEQYF,TGTGCCACCAGCGGCAATAGCGGGGGTACCTACGAGCAGTACTTC
-,-,TRBV5-1,TRBJ2-7,CASSFGTHYEQYF,TGCGCCAGCAGCTTCGGGACACACTACGAGCAGTACTTC
-,-,TRBV12-3/TRBV12-4,TRBJ1-2,CASSFEGTGYTF,TGTGCCAGCAGTTTTGAAGGGACTGGCTACACCTTC
-,-,TRBV2,TRBJ2-7,CASRWGATSYEQYF,TGTGCCAGCAGGTGGGGGGCTACCTCCTACGAGCAGTACTTC
-,-,TRBV5-1,TRBJ1-5,CASSSQGLNQPQHF,TGCGCCAGCAGCTCCCAGGGGCTAAATCAGCCCCAGCATTTT
once,-,TRBV5-1,TRBJ1-2,CASSLAELGDRNYGYTF,TGCGCCAGCAGCTTGGCCGAGTTGGGGGACCGCAACTATGGCTACACCTTC
-,TRBD1,TRBV10-3,TRBJ2-5,CAISDLGQKQETQYF,TGTGCCATCAGTGATCTGGGACAGAAACAAGAGACCCAGTACTTC
-,-,TRBV19,TRBJ1-1,CASSIRANTEAFF,TGTGCCAGTAGTATTCGGGCGAACACTGAAGCTTTCTTT
-,-,TRBV6-5,TRBJ1-3,CASSGALGGGNTIYF,TGTGCCAGCTCGGGGGCCCTAGGCGGTGGAAACACCATATATTTT
-,TRBD1,TRBV4-2,TRBJ1-2,CASSQPDRAGGYTF,TGTGCCAGCAGCCAACCAGACAGGGCGGGAGGCTACACCTTC
once,TRBD1,TRBV29-1,TRBJ2-1,CSVARAGGYNEQFF,TGCAGCGTCGCCCGGGCAGGGGGATACAATGAGCAGTTCTTC
-,-,TRBV30,TRBJ1-2,CAWSPTRHGSYTF,TGTGCCTGGAGTCCAACGCGACACGGTAGCTACACCTTC
-,-,TRBV7-2,TRBJ2-2,CASSVPGHPANTGELFF,TGTGCCAGCAGCGTACCGGGACACCCGGCGAACACCGGGGAGCTGTTTTTT
-,-,TRBV5-5,TRBJ2-5,CASSLGLVETQYF,TGTGCCAGCAGCTTGGGGTTGGTGGAGACCCAGTACTTC
-,-,TRBV6-2/TRBV6-3,TRBJ1-3,CASSYSSGDFSGNTIYF,TGTGCCAGCAGTTACTCGTCGGGGGACTTCTCTGGAAACACCATATATTTT
few,TRBD1,TRBV10-2,TRBJ1-1,CASSEILEGATEAFF,TGCGCCAGCAGTGAGATCCTGGAGGGGGCCACTGAAGCTTTCTTT
few,-,TRBV18,TRBJ1-3,CASSPQGETGNTIYF,TGTGCCAGCTCACCACAAGGGGAAACTGGAAACACCATATATTTT
-,TRBD2,TRBV6-2/TRBV6-3,TRBJ2-2,CASSPRLATTGELFF,TGTGCCAGCAGCCCCCGACTAGCGACCACCGGGGAGCTGTTTTTT
-,-,TRBV7-2,TRBJ2-5,CASSLNKRETQYF,TGTGCCAGCAGCTTAAACAAACGGGAGACCCAGTACTTC
-,-,TRBV7-9,TRBJ2-3,CASSALGDTQYF,TGTGCCAGCAGCGCATTAGGGGATACGCAGTATTTT
-,-,TRBV11-2,TRBJ1-1,CASSLDFPLTEAFF,TGTGCCAGCAGCTTAGACTTCCCCCTCACTGAAGCTTTCTTT
-,TRBD1,TRBV29-1,TRBJ2-7,CSVGGDRGLAYEQYF,TGCAGCGTTGGAGGGGACAGGGGGCTAGCCTACGAGCAGTACTTC
-,TRBD1,TRBV18,TRBJ1-2,CASSPPSGGQYLAGYTF,TGTGCCAGCTCACCACCATCCGGGGGACAGTATCTAGCGGGCTACACCTTC
-,-,TRBV19,TRBJ2-4,CASSTGSANIQYF,TGTGCCAGTAGTACCGGGTCTGCCAACATTCAGTACTTC
-,-,TRBV25-1,TRBJ1-3,CASSVPGATGNTIYF,TGTGCCAGCAGTGTGCCGGGTGCCACTGGAAACACCATATATTTT
-,-,TRBV4-1,TRBJ2-1,CASSQDAGSSYNEQFF,TGCGCCAGCAGCCAAGATGCGGGAAGCTCCTACAATGAGCAGTTCTTC
-,-,TRBV7-9,TRBJ1-5,CASSLDGSNQPQHF,TGTGCCAGCAGCTTAGATGGCAGCAATCAGCCCCAGCATTTT
-,-,TRBV6-2/TRBV6-3,TRBJ1-1,CASSYPIGGNTEAFF,TGTGCCAGCAGTTATCCCATAGGAGGGAACACTGAAGCTTTCTTT
-,-,TRBV2,TRBJ1-2,CASREDSGYGYTF,TGTGCCAGCAGGGAGGACAGCGGCTATGGCTACACCTTC
-,TRBD1,TRBV30,TRBJ2-1,CAWSVRQGARDEQFF,TGTGCCTGGAGTGTTCGACAGGGGGCCCGGGATGAGCAGTTCTTC
-,-,TRBV6-2/TRBV6-3,TRBJ2-5,CASSYLRVGETQYF,TGTGCCAGCAGTTACCTCAGGGTTGGAGAGACCCAGTACTTC
-,-,TRBV5-1,TRBJ1-4,CASSPGQRSPNEKLFF,TGCGCCAGCAGCCCCGGACAGCGCAGCCCTAATGAAAAACTGTTTTTT
once,-,TRBV9,TRBJ1-4,CASSVRQYREKLFF,TGTGCCAGCAGCGTACGGCAGTATCGTGAAAAACTGTTTTTT
-,-,TRBV18,TRBJ2-5,CASSPPKLAGQETQYF,TGTGCCAGCTCACCACCCAAACTAGCTGGGCAAGAGACCCAGTACTTC
few,-,TRBV18,TRBJ2-7,CASSPPAASYEQYF,TGTGCCAGCTCACCACCGGCCGCCTCCTACGAGCAGTACTTC
few,-,TRBV7-2,TRBJ1-6,CASSLAVDSPLHF,TGTGCCAGCAGCTTAGCGGTTGATTCACCCCTCCACTTT
-,-,TRBV5-1,TRBJ1-1,CASSSAILNTEAFF,TGCGCCAGCAGCTCGGCGATCCTGAACACTGAAGCTTTCTTT
-,TRBD1,TRBV7-2,TRBJ2-7,CASSLNPPGTGGGDEQYF,TGTGCCAGCAGCTTAAACCCCCCCGGGACAGGGGGCGGCGACGAGCAGTACTTC
-,TRBD2,TRBV20-1,TRBJ2-3,CSAGEGLLYF,TGCAGTGCCGGGGAGGGACTTCTGTATTTT
-,-,TRBV6-5,TRBJ1-5,CASTPRGSNQPQHF,TGTGCCAGCACCCCTAGGGGCAGCAATCAGCCCCAGCATTTT
once,-,TRBV23-1,TRBJ2-1,CASSQSERGRGSYNEQFF,TGCGCCAGCAGTCAATCGGAGAGGGGAAGGGGCTCCTACAATGAGCAGTTCTTC
-,-,TRBV7-5,TRBJ2-5,CVRSLGEGQGARETQYF,TGTGTCAGAAGCTTAGGAGAGGGACAGGGGGCACGGGAGACCCAGTACTTC
-,-,TRBV7-6,TRBJ2-3,CASSEVTDTQYF,TGTGCCAGCAGCGAGGTCACAGATACGCAGTATTTT